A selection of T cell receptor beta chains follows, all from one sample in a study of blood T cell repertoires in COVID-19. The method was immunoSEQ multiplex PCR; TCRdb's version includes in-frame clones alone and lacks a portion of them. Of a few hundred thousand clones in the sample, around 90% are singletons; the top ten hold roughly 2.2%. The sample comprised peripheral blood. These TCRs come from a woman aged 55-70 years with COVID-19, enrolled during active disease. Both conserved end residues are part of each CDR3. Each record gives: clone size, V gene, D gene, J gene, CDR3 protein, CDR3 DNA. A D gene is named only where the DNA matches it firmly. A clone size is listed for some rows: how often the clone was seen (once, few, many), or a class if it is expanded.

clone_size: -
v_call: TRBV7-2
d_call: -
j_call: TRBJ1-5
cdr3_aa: CASSLVGTNSNQPQHF
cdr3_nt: TGTGCCAGCAGCTTAGTAGGGACAAATAGCAATCAGCCCCAGCATTTT

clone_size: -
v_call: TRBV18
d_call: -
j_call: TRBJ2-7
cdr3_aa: CASSLREGHEQYF
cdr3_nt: TGTGCCAGCTCACTACGTGAGGGCCACGAGCAGTACTTC

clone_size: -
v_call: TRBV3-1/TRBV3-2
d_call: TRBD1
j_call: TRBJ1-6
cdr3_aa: CASSQGGTGSPLHF
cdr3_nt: TGTGCCAGCAGCCAAGGGGGGACAGGTTCACCCCTCCACTTT

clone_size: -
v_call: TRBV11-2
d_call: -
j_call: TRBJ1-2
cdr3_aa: CASSPGDHHGYTF
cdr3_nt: TGTGCCAGCAGCCCCGGGGATCATCATGGCTACACCTTC

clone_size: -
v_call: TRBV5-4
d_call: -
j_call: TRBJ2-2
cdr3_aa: CASSLPTGNTGELFF
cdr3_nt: TGTGCCAGCAGCCTCCCGACAGGGAACACCGGGGAGCTGTTTTTT

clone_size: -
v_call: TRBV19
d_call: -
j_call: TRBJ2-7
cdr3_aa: CASSIGSTYEQYF
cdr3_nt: TGTGCCAGTAGTATTGGCAGTACCTACGAGCAGTACTTC

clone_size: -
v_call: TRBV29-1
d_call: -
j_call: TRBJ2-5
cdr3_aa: CSVEIVAKETQYF
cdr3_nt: TGCAGCGTTGAAATCGTGGCAAAAGAGACCCAGTACTTC

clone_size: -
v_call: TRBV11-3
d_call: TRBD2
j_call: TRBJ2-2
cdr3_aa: CASSQQGYGLVGTGELFF
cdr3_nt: TGTGCCAGCAGCCAACAAGGATATGGACTAGTGGGCACCGGGGAGCTGTTTTTT

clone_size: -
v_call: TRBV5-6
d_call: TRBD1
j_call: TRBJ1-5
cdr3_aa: CASSSASETGDQPQHF
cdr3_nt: TGTGCCAGCAGCTCGGCCAGTGAGACAGGGGATCAGCCCCAGCATTTT

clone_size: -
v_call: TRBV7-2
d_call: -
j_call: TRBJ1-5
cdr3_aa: CASNPGEGRGNQPQHF
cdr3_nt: TGTGCCAGCAACCCCGGGGAGGGACGCGGCAATCAGCCCCAGCATTTT

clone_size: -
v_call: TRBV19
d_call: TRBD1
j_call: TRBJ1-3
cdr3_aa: CASSTDRGSGNTIYF
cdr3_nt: TGTGCCAGTAGTACAGACAGGGGATCTGGAAACACCATATATTTT

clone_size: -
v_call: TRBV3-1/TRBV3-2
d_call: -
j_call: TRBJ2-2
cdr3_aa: CASSQFRGQATGELFF
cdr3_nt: TGTGCCAGCAGCCAGTTCAGGGGTCAGGCCACCGGGGAGCTGTTTTTT

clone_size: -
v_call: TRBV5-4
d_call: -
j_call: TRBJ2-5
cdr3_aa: CASSLGQRETQYF
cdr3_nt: TGTGCCAGCAGCTTGGGGCAACGAGAGACCCAGTACTTC

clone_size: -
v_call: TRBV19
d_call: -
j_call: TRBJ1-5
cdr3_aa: CASSRTRGRGNQPQHF
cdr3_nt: TGTGCCAGTAGTAGAACCAGGGGACGGGGCAATCAGCCCCAGCATTTT

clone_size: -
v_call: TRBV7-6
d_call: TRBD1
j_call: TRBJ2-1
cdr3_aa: CASSSRDRVYNEQFF
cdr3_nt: TGTGCCAGCAGCTCCCGGGACAGGGTCTACAATGAGCAGTTCTTC

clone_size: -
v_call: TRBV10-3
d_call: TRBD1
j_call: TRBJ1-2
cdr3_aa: CAIRRDRDGYTF
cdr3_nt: TGTGCCATCAGGCGGGACAGGGATGGCTACACCTTC

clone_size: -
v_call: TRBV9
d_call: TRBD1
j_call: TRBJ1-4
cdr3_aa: CASSAGTDPSRKLFF
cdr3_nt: TGTGCCAGCAGCGCCGGGACAGACCCCTCCCGAAAACTGTTTTTT

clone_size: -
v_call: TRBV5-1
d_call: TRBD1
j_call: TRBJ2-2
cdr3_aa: CASSLAGQEGGELFF
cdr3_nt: TGCGCCAGCAGCTTGGCGGGACAGGAGGGCGGGGAGCTGTTTTTT

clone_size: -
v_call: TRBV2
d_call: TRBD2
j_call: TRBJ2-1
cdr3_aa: CASSTRLAGGNEQFF
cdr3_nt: TGTGCCAGCAGTACAAGACTAGCGGGGGGCAATGAGCAGTTCTTC

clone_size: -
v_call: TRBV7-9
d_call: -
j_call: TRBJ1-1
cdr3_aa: CASSLLGGTEAFF
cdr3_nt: TGTGCCAGCAGCTTACTCGGGGGGACTGAAGCTTTCTTT

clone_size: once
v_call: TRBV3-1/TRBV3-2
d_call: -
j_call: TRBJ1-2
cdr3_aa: CASSQERQAVGYTF
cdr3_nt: TGTGCCAGCAGCCAAGAGAGACAGGCCGTGGGCTACACCTTC

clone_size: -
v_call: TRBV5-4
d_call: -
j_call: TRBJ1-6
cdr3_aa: CASRITGSGSPLHF
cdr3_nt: TGTGCCAGCAGGATCACAGGGTCGGGGTCACCCCTCCACTTT

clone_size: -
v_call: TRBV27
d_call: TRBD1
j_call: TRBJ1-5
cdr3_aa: CASSPQGANQPQHF
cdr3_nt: TGTGCCAGCAGTCCCCAGGGGGCGAATCAGCCCCAGCATTTT

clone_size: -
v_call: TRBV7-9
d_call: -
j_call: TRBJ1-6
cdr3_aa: CASRPQGRDSPLHF
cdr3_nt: TGTGCCAGCAGGCCTCAGGGGAGGGATTCACCCCTCCACTTT

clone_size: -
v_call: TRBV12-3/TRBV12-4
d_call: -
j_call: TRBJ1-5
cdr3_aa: CASSVSGGQPQHF
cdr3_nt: TGTGCCAGCAGTGTTTCCGGCGGGCAGCCCCAGCATTTT

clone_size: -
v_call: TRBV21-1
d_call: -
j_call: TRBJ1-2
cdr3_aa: CASSKGSGQGNSNYGYTF
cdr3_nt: TGTGCCAGCAGCAAAGGGTCGGGACAGGGGAATAGTAACTATGGCTACACCTTC

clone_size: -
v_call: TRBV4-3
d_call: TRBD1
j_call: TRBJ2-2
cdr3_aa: CASSPGTGGTGELFF
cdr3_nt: TGCGCCAGCAGCCCCGGGACAGGGGGCACCGGGGAGCTGTTTTTT

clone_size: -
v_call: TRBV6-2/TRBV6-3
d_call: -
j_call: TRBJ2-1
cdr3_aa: CASSYFDEQFF
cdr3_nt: TGTGCCAGCAGTTATTTCGATGAGCAGTTCTTC

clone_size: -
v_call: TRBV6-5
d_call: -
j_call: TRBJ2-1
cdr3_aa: CASSLKRRPYNEQFF
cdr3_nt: TGTGCCAGCAGTTTGAAGCGAAGACCCTACAATGAGCAGTTCTTC

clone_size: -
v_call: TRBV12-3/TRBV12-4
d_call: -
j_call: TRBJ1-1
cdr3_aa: CASVRTGRNMAFF
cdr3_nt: TGTGCCAGCGTCAGAACAGGGCGGAATATGGCTTTCTTT

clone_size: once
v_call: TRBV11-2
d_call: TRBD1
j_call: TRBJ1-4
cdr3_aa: CASSLRTGVEKLFF
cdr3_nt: TGTGCCAGCAGCTTGAGGACAGGGGTTGAAAAACTGTTTTTT

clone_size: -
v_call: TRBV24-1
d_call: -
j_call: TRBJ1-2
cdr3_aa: CATSDGGVGGYTF
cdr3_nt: TGTGCCACCAGTGATGGGGGGGTTGGTGGCTACACCTTC

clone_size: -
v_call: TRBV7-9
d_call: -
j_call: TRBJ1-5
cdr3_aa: CASSLQGNQPQHF
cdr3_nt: TGTGCCAGCAGCCTTCAGGGGAATCAGCCCCAGCATTTT

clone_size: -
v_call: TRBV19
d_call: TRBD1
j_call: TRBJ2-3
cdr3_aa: CASRSTGGASDTQYF
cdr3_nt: TGTGCCAGTAGAAGTACAGGGGGCGCTTCAGATACGCAGTATTTT

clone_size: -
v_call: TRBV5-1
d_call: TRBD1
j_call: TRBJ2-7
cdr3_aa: CASSSGTGSYEQYF
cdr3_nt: TGCGCCAGCAGCTCCGGGACAGGTTCCTACGAGCAGTACTTC

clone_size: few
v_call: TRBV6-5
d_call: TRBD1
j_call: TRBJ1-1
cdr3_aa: CASSYFGRGLDTEAFF
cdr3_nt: TGTGCCAGCAGTTACTTCGGCAGGGGGCTTGACACTGAAGCTTTCTTT

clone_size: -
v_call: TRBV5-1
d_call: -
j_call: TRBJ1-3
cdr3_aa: CASSSIQGNTIYF
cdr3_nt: TGCGCCAGCAGCTCAATACAGGGAAACACCATATATTTT

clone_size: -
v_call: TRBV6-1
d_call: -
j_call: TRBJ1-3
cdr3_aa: CASSGGRGSGNTIYF
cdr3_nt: TGTGCCAGCAGTGGCGGTAGGGGTTCTGGAAACACCATATATTTT

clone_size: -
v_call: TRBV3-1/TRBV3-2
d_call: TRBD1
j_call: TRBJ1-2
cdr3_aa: CASSPLGQANWGGYTF
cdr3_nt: TGTGCCAGCAGCCCTTTGGGACAGGCGAATTGGGGTGGCTACACCTTC

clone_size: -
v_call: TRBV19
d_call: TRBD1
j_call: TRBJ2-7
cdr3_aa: CASSPGTGLSYEQYF
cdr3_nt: TGTGCCAGTAGTCCCGGGACAGGGTTATCCTACGAGCAGTACTTC

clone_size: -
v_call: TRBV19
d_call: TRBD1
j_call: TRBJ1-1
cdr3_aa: CASQDRVNTEAFF
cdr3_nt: TGTGCCTCCCAGGACAGGGTGAACACTGAAGCTTTCTTT

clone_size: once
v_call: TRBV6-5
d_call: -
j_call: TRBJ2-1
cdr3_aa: CASSFRASYNEQFF
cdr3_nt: TGTGCCAGCAGCTTCAGGGCTTCCTACAATGAGCAGTTCTTC

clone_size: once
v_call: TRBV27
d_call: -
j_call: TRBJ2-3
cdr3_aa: CASSSPVGSADTQYF
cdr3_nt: TGTGCCAGCAGTTCTCCCGTAGGTAGCGCAGATACGCAGTATTTT

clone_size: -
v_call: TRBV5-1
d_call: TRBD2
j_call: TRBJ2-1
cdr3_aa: CASSPEASGVQYNEQFF
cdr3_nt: TGCGCCAGCAGCCCGGAGGCTAGCGGGGTGCAGTACAATGAGCAGTTCTTC

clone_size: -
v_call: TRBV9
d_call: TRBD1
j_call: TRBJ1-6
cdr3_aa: CASSVAKGQENSPLHF
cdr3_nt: TGTGCCAGCAGCGTAGCTAAGGGACAGGAAAATTCACCCCTCCACTTT

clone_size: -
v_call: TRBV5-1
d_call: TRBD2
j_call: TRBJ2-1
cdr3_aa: CASSRLAGNEQFF
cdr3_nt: TGCGCCAGCAGCCGACTAGCCGGCAATGAGCAGTTCTTC